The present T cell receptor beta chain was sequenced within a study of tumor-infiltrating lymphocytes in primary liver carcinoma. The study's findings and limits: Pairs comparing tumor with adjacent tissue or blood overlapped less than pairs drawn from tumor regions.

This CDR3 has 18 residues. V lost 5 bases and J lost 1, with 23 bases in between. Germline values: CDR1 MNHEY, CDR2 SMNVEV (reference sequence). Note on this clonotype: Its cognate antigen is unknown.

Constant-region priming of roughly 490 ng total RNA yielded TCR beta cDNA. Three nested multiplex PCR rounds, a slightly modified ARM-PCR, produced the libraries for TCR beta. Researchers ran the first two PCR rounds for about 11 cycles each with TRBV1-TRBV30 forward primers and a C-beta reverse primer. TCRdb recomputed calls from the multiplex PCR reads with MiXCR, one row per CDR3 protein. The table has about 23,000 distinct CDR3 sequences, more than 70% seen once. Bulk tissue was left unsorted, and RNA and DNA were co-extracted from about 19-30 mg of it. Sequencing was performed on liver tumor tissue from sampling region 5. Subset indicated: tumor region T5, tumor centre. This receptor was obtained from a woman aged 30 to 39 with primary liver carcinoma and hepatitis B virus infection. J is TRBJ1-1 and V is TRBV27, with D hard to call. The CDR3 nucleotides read TGTGCCAGCAGTCCTACACTCCTCTCGGTAGACCAGAACACTGAAGCTTTCTTT. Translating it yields CASSPTLLSVDQNTEAFF.